One sample yielded the 18 T cell receptor beta chains listed below, sequenced in a study of T cell responses to AZD1222 COVID-19 vaccine. Sequencing was performed with immunoSEQ multiplex PCR; in TCRdb, only in-frame clones are kept and a portion is missing. The repertoire holds more than 110,000 clones, with approximately 90% as singletons. The specimen was peripheral blood, collected on day 0 of AZD1222 vaccination. The source of these receptors is an adult in good health.

The chain links TRBV10-1 to TRBJ2-3; D is unclear. Trimming left V 4 bases short and J 2 bases short, with 4 bases between. Germline-derived CDR1 and CDR2 are WNHNN and SYGVQD (reference sequence). The length of the CDR3 is 12 residues. The chain's CDR3 is CASSASTDTQYF. The CDR3 nucleotides read TGCGCCAGCAGTGCCTCCACAGATACGCAGTATTTT.

This clone is judged medium-sized. The rearrangement links TRBV27 to TRBJ2-7, with D uncertain. Trimming took 6 bases from V and 3 from J, leaving 15 bases between them. The CDR3 is 14 residues long. Looked up from germline, CDR1 is MNHEY and CDR2 is SMNVEV (reference sequence). The CDR3 reads CASSWAPILYEQYF. CDR3 sequence (DNA): TGTGCCAGCAGCTGGGCCCCTATCCTCTACGAGCAGTACTTC.

The rearrangement uses TRBV5-1 and TRBJ2-5, with 8 bases fitting TRBD2. With 2 bases clipped from V and 5 bases from J, the junction kept 8 bases outside the gene matches. Germline CDR1 SGHRS, CDR2 YFSETQ. The CDR3 has 15 residues. In DNA form, the CDR3 reads TGCGCCAGCAGCTTTAGTAGCGGGATGGCGGAGACCCAGTACTTC. Translated: CASSFSSGMAETQYF.

The V call is TRBV6-4, the J call TRBJ1-5; perhaps TRBD1 as D (6 bases). This CDR3 has 17 residues. Germline values: CDR1 MRHNA, CDR2 SNTAGT. V was shortened by 3 bases and J by 5 bases, with 20 bases between the two germline ends. CDR3 bases: TGTGCCAGCAGTGAAAGATCGCCGAAGCAGGGGCATCAGCCCCAGCATTTT. Its translation: CASSERSPKQGHQPQHF.

The CDR3 DNA is TGTGCCAGCAGCCCCGTCACAGGGTACGCTTTCTTT. Protein: CASSPVTGYAFF. J is TRBJ1-1 and V is TRBV7-2; possibly TRBD1 for D (6 bases). The germline CDR1 and CDR2 sequences are SGHTA and FQGNSA. The CDR3 is 12 residues long. The V end lost 5 bases, the J end lost 11 bases, and 15 bases lay between the germline ends.

The chain links TRBV25-1 to TRBJ2-5, with 10 bases lining up with TRBD2. This CDR3 is 14 amino acids long. In germline, CDR1 is MGHDK, CDR2 SYGVNS. V was pared by 4 bases and J by 5 bases, with 4 bases of the junction left unmatched. As DNA, the CDR3 is TGTGCCAGCAGTGCTCTAGCGGGAGACGAGACCCAGTACTTC. This gives the protein CASSALAGDETQYF.

The chain joins TRBV28 to TRBJ1-2, with 9 nucleotides matching TRBD1. Per germline, CDR1 MDHEN and CDR2 SYDVKM. The CDR3 is 14 amino acids. Trimming removed 8 bases from V and 4 bases from J; junction bases left unmatched: 8. In nucleotides, the CDR3 is TGTGCCAGCCGAGGGACAGGGAGGTTCTATGGCTACACCTTC. This gives the protein CASRGTGRFYGYTF.

This clone showed up just once. The chain carries TRBV10-3 and TRBJ1-5, with no clear D. The CDR3 is 12 amino acids. V was pared by 0 bases and J by 6 bases, with 3 bases between. Germline CDR1 is ENHRY and CDR2 is SYGVKD. Here the CDR3 DNA reads TGTGCCATCAGTGAGTCTCGTCAGCCCCAGCATTTT. Translated, it gives CAISESRQPQHF.

The chain is built from TRBV2 and TRBJ2-1, with D possibly matching TRBD2 (7 bases). The germline V gene has CDR1 SNHLY and CDR2 FYNNEI. V was pared by 7 bases and J by 3 bases, with 16 bases between. This CDR3 has 15 residues. CDR3 in DNA: TGTGCCAGCATGGGTTGGGGGGGCCTCTACAATGAGCAGTTCTTC. Protein sequence: CASMGWGGLYNEQFF.

The chain is built from TRBV5-1 and TRBJ2-7, with 10 bases aligning to TRBD2. The V gene end was trimmed by 4 bases and the J gene end by 4 bases; junction bases not matched to a gene: 8. The CDR3 is 15 amino acids. CDR1 and CDR2 (germline): SGHRS, YFSETQ. CDR3 DNA sequence: TGCGCCAGCAGCGAGGGACTAGCGTTGACGTACGAGCAGTACTTC. Amino acids: CASSEGLALTYEQYF.

The chain combines TRBV7-2 with TRBJ1-2; D is perhaps TRBD1 (5 bases). The CDR3 has 12 amino acids. The germline V and J ends were trimmed by 5 bases and 4 bases, with 8 bases remaining between them. The germline V gene has CDR1 SGHTA and CDR2 FQGNSA. CDR3 sequence reads: CASSPGGYGYTF. The DNA for the CDR3 is TGTGCCAGCAGCCCCGGGGGCTATGGCTACACCTTC.

This clone was recorded once. CDR3 residues: CASSSRTGRDEQFF. The CDR3 DNA sequence: TGTGCCAGCAGCTCAAGGACAGGGCGGGATGAGCAGTTCTTC. J is TRBJ2-1 and V is TRBV11-3; 8 nucleotides line up with TRBD1. CDR1 is SGHNT and CDR2 is YENEEA in the germline V gene. The CDR3 has 14 amino acids. The ends lost 4 bases at V and 8 bases at J; junction bases unmatched: 7. Looking up the rest from reference TRBV11-3 and TRBJ2-1 gives the full variable domain: EAGVVQSPRYKIIEKKQPVAFWCNPISGHNTLYWYLQNLGQGPELLIRYENEEAVDDSQLPKDRFSAERLKGVDSTLKIQPAELGDSAVYLCASSSRTGRDEQFFGPGTRLTVL.

This chain links TRBV18 with TRBJ1-1; D ambiguous. Germline V lookup: CDR1 KGHSH, CDR2 LQKENI. V was trimmed by 0 bases and J by 6 bases, leaving 8 bases between them. The CDR3 runs to 13 residues. CDR3 in amino acids: CASSPPSSPEAFF. The CDR3 DNA sequence: TGTGCCAGCTCACCACCTTCTTCCCCTGAAGCTTTCTTT.

The chain links TRBV14 to TRBJ1-2; 8 positions match TRBD1. This CDR3 contains 14 residues. The trim removed 3 bases at V and 7 bases at J, leaving 7 bases unmatched. Germline V lookup: CDR1 SGHDN, CDR2 FVKESK. CDR3 sequence (DNA): TGTGCCAGCAGCCACTCAGGGGGCGGATTTGGCTACACCTTC. Translating it yields CASSHSGGGFGYTF. The complete variable domain, with remaining parts taken from reference TRBV14 and TRBJ1-2, reads EAGVTQFPSHSVIEKGQTVTLRCDPISGHDNLYWYRRVMGKEIKFLLHFVKESKQDESGMPNNRFLAERTGGTYSTLKVQPAELEDSGVYFCASSHSGGGFGYTFGSGTRLTVV.

This chain uses TRBV6-5 with TRBJ2-3; 9 bases agree with TRBD2. Germline loops: CDR1 MNHEY, CDR2 SVGAGI. This CDR3 region has 14 residues. V gave up 6 bases and J gave up 4 bases; unmatched junction bases: 5. CDR3 nucleotide sequence: TGTGCCAGCAGGGCACTAGCGGGTGCAGATACGCAGTATTTT. Protein sequence: CASRALAGADTQYF.

The chain combines TRBV20-1 with TRBJ1-1; tentatively, D is TRBD1 (5 bases). The CDR3 totals 15 residues. Per germline, CDR1 DFQATT and CDR2 SNEGSKA (reference sequence). Deletions cut 3 bases from V and 3 bases from J, with 17 bases between. The CDR3 nucleotides are TGCAGTGCTAGTCACGGGCCGTGGGGCTACACTGAAGCTTTCTTT. The encoded protein is CSASHGPWGYTEAFF.

This clone was counted a single time. The chain combines TRBV4-2 with TRBJ2-1; 14 bases are a match to TRBD2. There are 16 residues in the CDR3. Germline V CDR1 and CDR2: LGHNA, YNFKEQ. V gave up 4 bases and J gave up 4 bases; unmatched junction bases: 3. The CDR3 region is CASSLGTSGSYNEQFF. CDR3 nucleotide sequence: TGTGCCAGCAGCCTCGGGACTAGCGGGAGTTACAATGAGCAGTTCTTC.

The chain couples TRBV5-1 to TRBJ2-2; D call uncertain. This CDR3 has 13 residues. Deletions cut 0 bases from V and 4 bases from J, with 4 bases between. Germline CDR1 and CDR2: SGHRS and YFSETQ. DNA of the CDR3: TGCGCCAGCAGCTTGGGACCCACCGGGGAGCTGTTTTTT. Protein: CASSLGPTGELFF.